This note documents a single T cell receptor (beta chain) sequence. Its antigen remains unidentified. The record originates from a study of beta chain features in type 1 diabetes. Points from the study as a whole: Researchers reported that naive, central memory and Treg TCRB repertoires appeared more similar in patients than in healthy donors. There was a moderate but significant shortening of TCRB CDR3s in all four CD4+ subsets of Type 1 diabetes patients.

All of the isolated RNA was reverse transcribed, so expressed TCRB transcripts were sequenced. TCRdb keeps only in-frame clones here, not all; method: immunoSEQ multiplex PCR. The data contain about 270,000 clones, roughly 13% of them singletons. The CDR3 loop spans 15 amino acids. Germline loops: CDR1 SGHAT, CDR2 FQNNGV. V lost 2 bases and J 2 bases, leaving 12 bases between the germline ends. The origin of this receptor is a woman between 40 and 50 years old in good health. The rearrangement uses TRBV11-2 and TRBJ2-5; D uncertain. The sample taken for sequencing was naive CD4+ T cells from blood. The CDR3 loop reads CASSLTNSAQETQYF. The CDR3 nucleotides read TGTGCCAGCAGCTTAACAAACAGTGCTCAAGAGACCCAGTACTTC. Together with reference TRBV11-2 and TRBJ2-5, the CDR3 gives the full variable domain: EAGVAQSPRYKIIEKRQSVAFWCNPISGHATLYWYQQILGQGPKLLIQFQNNGVVDDSQLPKDRFSAERLKGVDSTLKIQPAKLEDSAVYLCASSLTNSAQETQYFGPGTRLLVL.